Listed below are T cell receptor beta chains from one sample, sequenced in a study of Ad26.COV2.S vaccination and SARS-CoV-2 variants. TCRdb's copy holds only in-frame clones and misses some; the assay was immunoSEQ multiplex PCR. The data contain 400,000 to 450,000 clones, 92% of them singletons. The input for sequencing was peripheral blood, taken in a trial of Ad26.COV2.S vaccine versus placebo. The receptors shown here come from a person aged 18-60 years who received the Ad26.COV2.S COVID-19 vaccine or a placebo. Each CDR3 is given with its conserved first and last residue. The order of the fields is J gene, V gene, clone size, D gene, CDR3 protein, CDR3 DNA. The D gene is left open where the match is weak. Not all rows give a size; the values are once, few, many and, for expanded clones, a class.

TRBJ1-2 | TRBV6-5 | . | . | CASSDRGAQGYTF | TGTGCCAGCAGCGACCGGGGGGCTCAGGGCTACACCTTC
TRBJ2-5 | TRBV18 | . | TRBD2 | CASSPPSGGETQYF | TGTGCCAGCTCACCACCTAGCGGGGGGGAGACCCAGTACTTC
TRBJ2-2 | TRBV10-1 | . | . | CASSEGTATGELFF | TGCGCCAGCAGTGAGGGAACGGCCACCGGGGAGCTGTTTTTT
TRBJ2-4 | TRBV10-1 | . | . | CASSPDLSKNIQYF | TGCGCCAGCAGTCCTGACCTATCCAAAAACATTCAGTACTTC
TRBJ1-5 | TRBV4-3 | . | . | CASSQDFVDLNQPQHF | TGCGCCAGCAGCCAAGACTTCGTGGACCTCAATCAGCCCCAGCATTTT
TRBJ1-6 | TRBV28 | once | . | CASVGGVYNSPLHF | TGTGCCAGCGTCGGAGGGGTGTATAATTCACCCCTCCACTTT
TRBJ2-7 | TRBV9 | . | . | CASSEQGYEQYF | TGTGCCAGCAGCGAGCAGGGATACGAGCAGTACTTC
TRBJ2-1 | TRBV12-3/TRBV12-4 | . | . | CASSFERGARQFF | TGTGCCAGCAGTTTTGAAAGGGGGGCTCGGCAGTTCTTC
TRBJ1-1 | TRBV12-3/TRBV12-4 | . | . | CASSLAFHTEAFF | TGTGCCAGCAGTTTGGCGTTCCACACTGAAGCTTTCTTT
TRBJ1-4 | TRBV27 | . | . | CASSPGGPNEKLFF | TGTGCCAGCAGTCCGGGGGGGCCCAATGAAAAACTGTTTTTT
TRBJ1-5 | TRBV29-1 | . | TRBD1 | CSVGDRDQPQHF | TGCAGCGTTGGGGACAGGGACCAGCCCCAGCATTTT
TRBJ1-2 | TRBV30 | . | . | CAWSVGDYGYTF | TGTGCCTGGAGTGTAGGGGACTATGGCTACACCTTC
TRBJ2-5 | TRBV6-2/TRBV6-3 | . | . | CASSYLADQETQYF | TGTGCCAGCAGTTACTTGGCCGATCAAGAGACCCAGTACTTC
TRBJ2-3 | TRBV4-1 | . | TRBD1 | CASSQEGQGGITDTQYF | TGCGCCAGCAGCCAAGAGGGACAGGGGGGGATCACAGATACGCAGTATTTT